The 23 T cell receptor beta chains in this list originate from one sample, sequenced in a study of T cell responses to AZD1222 COVID-19 vaccine. Assay used: immunoSEQ multiplex PCR; TCRdb lists only in-frame clones, some missing. The table has 150,000 to 200,000 clones, about 86% seen once. This material consisted of peripheral blood, taken on day 0 of AZD1222 vaccination. The receptors here all came from an adult in good health.

This chain uses TRBV7-6 with TRBJ2-3; 7 nucleotides agree with TRBD2. The CDR3 is 17 amino acids. Trimming at V came to 0 bases and at J to 0 bases, leaving 6 bases not matched to a gene. From germline, CDR1 is SGHVS and CDR2 FNYEAQ. As DNA, the CDR3 is TGTGCCAGCAGCTTAGCGTTTGGCGGGGGTAGCACAGATACGCAGTATTTT. It encodes CASSLAFGGGSTDTQYF.

The rearrangement links TRBV27 to TRBJ2-1, with D unresolved. This CDR3 contains 13 residues. Germline V gene lookup returns CDR1 MNHEY and CDR2 SMNVEV (reference sequence). Trimming removed 8 bases from V and 3 bases from J, with 11 bases in between. The CDR3 bases are TGTGCCAGCGGAGCTCCCTACTACAATGAGCAGTTCTTC. This translates into CASGAPYYNEQFF.

The chain combines TRBV4-1 with TRBJ2-2, with 9 bases that match TRBD1. Per the germline V gene, CDR1 is MGHRA and CDR2 is YSYEKL. Unmatched junction bases numbered 7, after V lost 5 bases and J lost 6 bases. The length of the CDR3 is 15 residues. CDR3 DNA: TGCGCCAGCAGCGTGCCGGGACAGGGTTCCGGGGAGCTGTTTTTT. The encoded protein is CASSVPGQGSGELFF.

The chain couples TRBV28 to TRBJ2-1; D gene ambiguous. CDR1 is MDHEN, CDR2 SYDVKM, per germline. This CDR3 spans 14 amino acids. V gave up 3 bases and J gave up 8 bases, with 14 bases separating them. Here the CDR3 reads CASSFGRSPHEQFF. CDR3 coding DNA: TGTGCCAGCAGTTTCGGTAGATCCCCCCATGAGCAGTTCTTC.

This clone has a handful of counts. V usage is TRBV5-1 and J usage is TRBJ1-6; 7 bases fit TRBD1. This CDR3 spans 15 amino acids. V lost 4 bases and J lost 5; bases outside the gene matches: 6. Germline V lookup: CDR1 SGHRS, CDR2 YFSETQ. The CDR3 DNA sequence: TGCGCCAGCAGCACCCAGACAGGGAATAATTCACCCCTCCACTTT. Its translation is CASSTQTGNNSPLHF.

In this sample, this clone turned up many times. The chain uses TRBV18 and TRBJ2-7; no firm D call. The CDR3 has 13 residues. Germline loops: CDR1 KGHSH, CDR2 LQKENI. V was clipped by 0 bases and J by 4 bases, with 7 bases between them. This CDR3 reads CASSPPEEYEQYF. In nucleotides, the CDR3 is TGTGCCAGCTCACCACCGGAAGAATACGAGCAGTACTTC.

This chain uses TRBV28 with TRBJ2-3; 7 nucleotides align to TRBD1. Germline V gives CDR1 MDHEN, CDR2 SYDVKM. The CDR3 totals 15 residues. V gave up 6 bases and J gave up 1 base; unmatched junction bases: 7. The CDR3 sequence is CASRVDGTGTDTQYF. In DNA, the CDR3 is TGTGCCAGCAGGGTTGACGGGACAGGCACAGATACGCAGTATTTT. Together with reference TRBV28 and TRBJ2-3, the CDR3 gives the full variable domain: DVKVTQSSRYLVKRTGEKVFLECVQDMDHENMFWYRQDPGLGLRLIYFSYDVKMKEKGDIPEGYSVSREKKERFSLILESASTNQTSMYLCASRVDGTGTDTQYFGPGTRLTVL.

The V call is TRBV6-2 or TRBV6-3, the J call TRBJ1-5; 7 positions agree with TRBD1. Trimming took 6 bases from V and 3 from J; bases not matched to a gene: 5. Germline values: CDR1 MNHEY, CDR2 SVGEGT. The CDR3 loop spans 14 amino acids. DNA for the CDR3: TGTGCCAGCAGCTTACAGGGGAACAATCAGCCCCAGCATTTT. Its translation is CASSLQGNNQPQHF.

This chain links TRBV3-1 (or the pseudogene TRBV3-2) with TRBJ1-1; TRBD1 might be the D (5 bases). CDR1 is LGHDT, CDR2 YNNKEL, per germline (reference sequence). Trimming removed 0 bases at V and 4 bases at J, with 9 bases between. This CDR3 region has 14 residues. The CDR3 region is CASSQDHRSTEAFF. CDR3 DNA: TGTGCCAGCAGCCAAGATCACAGGTCCACTGAAGCTTTCTTT.

The V call is TRBV13, the J call TRBJ2-3; 7 bases fit TRBD2. Germline V gene data show CDR1 as PRHDT and CDR2 as FYEKMQ (reference sequence). The CDR3 has 16 residues. V was clipped by 2 bases and J by 3 bases; unmatched bases: 8. DNA for the CDR3: TGTGCCAGCAGCTTACCCCTAGCGGAGGGGACAGATACGCAGTATTTT. It specifies CASSLPLAEGTDTQYF. Full variable domain (remainder filled in from reference TRBV13 and TRBJ2-3): AAGVIQSPRHLIKEKRETATLKCYPIPRHDTVYWYQQGPGQDPQFLISFYEKMQSDKGSIPDRFSAQQFSDYHSELNMSSLELGDSALYFCASSLPLAEGTDTQYFGPGTRLTVL.

The gene calls are TRBV6-6 and TRBJ1-1; tentative D call: TRBD1 (5 bases). V was shortened by 2 bases and J by 0 bases, with 7 bases between the two germline ends. Germline assignment: CDR1 MNHNY and CDR2 SVGAGI (reference sequence). This CDR3 has 14 amino acids. The DNA of the CDR3 is TGTGCCAGCAGTTACGGGGGGGTGAACACTGAAGCTTTCTTT. Protein product: CASSYGGVNTEAFF.

The chain uses TRBV4-3 and TRBJ1-4, with D possibly matching TRBD1 (5 bases). The V and J ends lost 0 bases and 5 bases respectively, with 22 bases between them. This CDR3 comprises 19 residues. The germline V gene encodes CDR1 LGHNA and CDR2 YSLEER. The CDR3 spells CASSQESGQGRLLNEKLFF. The DNA of the CDR3 is TGCGCCAGCAGCCAAGAATCCGGACAAGGCCGGCTACTAAATGAAAAACTGTTTTTT.

This chain links TRBV6-5 with TRBJ2-2; D uncertain. CDR3 length equals 13 residues. Trimming took off 10 bases at V and 2 bases at J, with 11 bases between the two ends. Germline V gene lookup returns CDR1 MNHEY and CDR2 SVGAGI. DNA for the CDR3: TGTGCCACCGACAAGGGCAACACCGGGGAGCTGTTTTTT. Translation: CATDKGNTGELFF.

The V call is TRBV15, the J call TRBJ1-1; D gene ambiguous. The CDR3 contains 14 residues. Germline values: CDR1 LNHNV, CDR2 YYDKDF (reference sequence). Trimming took off 0 bases at V and 8 bases at J, with 13 bases between the two ends. The CDR3 protein is CATSRDSRAGEAFF. In nucleotides, the CDR3 is TGTGCCACCAGCAGAGATAGTCGGGCGGGAGAAGCTTTCTTT.

The chain couples TRBV28 to TRBJ1-1; D is unclear. CDR1 and CDR2 from the germline V gene are MDHEN and SYDVKM. V dropped 7 bases and J dropped 0 bases, with 12 bases sitting between them. The CDR3 has 14 amino acids. This CDR3 is CASTPAGLNTEAFF. DNA for the CDR3: TGTGCCAGCACTCCCGCTGGCCTGAACACTGAAGCTTTCTTT.

Only a few counts were recorded for this clone. This rearrangement joins TRBV6-6 to TRBJ2-7; 12 bases align to TRBD2. The CDR3 extends over 17 amino acids. CDR1 and CDR2 from the germline V gene are MNHNY and SVGAGI (reference sequence). The V gene end was trimmed by 5 bases and the J gene end by 0 bases; junction bases not matched to a gene: 8. CDR3 nucleotides: TGTGCCAGCAGTCTCCTAGCGGGGGGGGCGGACTCCTACGAGCAGTACTTC. This sequence encodes CASSLLAGGADSYEQYF.

In nucleotides, the CDR3 is TGTGCCAGCAGCTTGGGGACAGGGGTCCAAGAGACCCAGTACTTC. Translated, it gives CASSLGTGVQETQYF. This chain links TRBV5-8 with TRBJ2-5; 9 positions agree with TRBD1. V lost 0 bases, J lost 1 base, and 1 base stayed unmatched. The CDR3 has 15 residues. The germline V gene has CDR1 SGHTS and CDR2 YDEGEE.

The V and J genes are TRBV7-2 and TRBJ2-1; D remains ambiguous. V lost 3 bases and J 8 bases, leaving 5 bases between the germline ends. The germline V gene encodes CDR1 SGHTA and CDR2 FQGNSA. This CDR3 is 11 amino acids long. The CDR3 reads CASSFRDEQFF. CDR3 coding DNA: TGTGCCAGCAGCTTTCGAGATGAGCAGTTCTTC.

A single count supports this clone. The V call is TRBV18, the J call TRBJ1-6; D not certain. This CDR3 has 14 amino acids. Germline-derived CDR1 and CDR2 are KGHSH and LQKENI. Trimming cost V 0 bases and J 6 bases, with 6 bases left between them. CDR3 DNA: TGTGCCAGCTCACCACCAGGGTTTAATTCACCCCTCCACTTT. Protein product: CASSPPGFNSPLHF.

This chain links TRBV6-5 with TRBJ2-2; D uncertain. The CDR3 has 12 amino acids. Germline loops: CDR1 MNHEY, CDR2 SVGAGI. V lost 2 bases, J lost 6 bases, and 4 bases lay in between. CDR3 sequence: CASSYGAGELFF. CDR3 coding DNA: TGTGCCAGCAGTTACGGGGCCGGGGAGCTGTTTTTT.

CDR3 sequence: CASSGPGTGADTQYF. For the CDR3, the DNA is TGTGCCAGCAGTGGACCCGGGACAGGGGCAGATACGCAGTATTTT. The chain uses TRBV25-1 and TRBJ2-3; TRBD1 matches 10 bases. The CDR3 is 15 residues long. Trimming cost V 4 bases and J 4 bases; bases outside gene matches: 5. Germline values: CDR1 MGHDK, CDR2 SYGVNS.

The V and J genes are TRBV10-1 and TRBJ2-5; 8 positions agree with TRBD2. The ends lost 0 bases at V and 2 bases at J; junction bases unmatched: 8. The CDR3 is 17 residues long. Germline V gene lookup returns CDR1 WNHNN and CDR2 SYGVQD (reference sequence). This CDR3 is CASSESDRGGQQETQYF. The CDR3, as DNA: TGCGCCAGCAGTGAGTCGGATCGGGGGGGCCAGCAAGAGACCCAGTACTTC.

V usage is TRBV21-1 and J usage is TRBJ1-5. TRBV21-1 is a pseudogene. The CDR3 totals 13 residues. In nucleotides, the CDR3 is TGTGCCAGCAGCACGCCCGGGAATCAGCCCCAGCATTTT. Its protein product is CASSTPGNQPQHF.